This TCR beta chain was observed in a study of control samples from healthy donors and cancer patients. This CDR3 contains 10 residues. CDR1 LGHNT and CDR2 FRNRAP come from the germline V gene. Trimming cost V 6 bases and J 7 bases, with 5 bases left between them. Some clones are missing from TCRdb's copy, which holds only in-frame ones; the method was immunoSEQ multiplex PCR. The table includes fewer than 200,000 clones, 90% to 95% detected once. V and J are TRBV12-5 and TRBJ2-3; D not certain. Sequenced input: blood. The sequence was collected from a woman aged 60-75 years in good health. As DNA, the CDR3 is TGTGCTAGTGGGCCGAATACGCAGTATTTT. This encodes CASGPNTQYF.